The rows below give T cell receptor beta chains drawn from one sample of a study of OX40 agonist ivuxolimab in advanced cancers. Here immunoSEQ multiplex PCR was the method, and the copy in TCRdb shows in-frame clones only, minus some. Seen here are under 100,000 clones, 75% to 90% observed once, and the top ten hold 0.75% to 0.85%. The starting material was CD4+ or CD8+ T cells sorted from blood, obtained in a trial of the OX40 agonist ivuxolimab. Source of these receptors: an adult with an advanced solid tumor such as melanoma, head and neck, liver or kidney cancer. CDR3s include the opening cysteine and the closing phenylalanine or tryptophan. Each record gives: V gene, D gene, J gene, clone size, CDR3 DNA, CDR3 protein. The D gene is left open where the match is weak. The size of a clone is reported for some rows only, either as once, few or many, or as a class for expanded clones.

TRBV7-2	NA	TRBJ1-4	once	TGTGCCAGCAGCGCGACCCGAACCACTCGGAATGAAAAACTGTTTTTT	CASSATRTTRNEKLFF
TRBV19	NA	TRBJ1-1	few	TGTGCCAGTAAAACGGGCAGCCACACTGAAGCTTTCTTT	CASKTGSHTEAFF
TRBV2	NA	TRBJ1-2	NA	TGTGCCTTCCCTCGGGGGTTTAGGGTTGGCTACACCTTC	CAFPRGFRVGYTF
TRBV5-1	NA	TRBJ2-5	NA	TGCGCCAGCAGCTTCGGCGCCTCCAATTGGGTAGAGTACTTC	CASSFGASNWVEYF
TRBV5-1	TRBD1	TRBJ2-7	NA	TGCGCCAGCAGCCAGGGGACAGGGGGATCAGAGCAGTACTTC	CASSQGTGGSEQYF
TRBV10-2	NA	TRBJ2-2	NA	TGCGCCAGCAGTGGACAGTTGAACACCGGGGAGCTGTTTTTT	CASSGQLNTGELFF
TRBV29-1	NA	TRBJ1-4	NA	TGCAGCGTTGGCGAACAGCTTAATGAAAAACTGTTTTTT	CSVGEQLNEKLFF
TRBV18	NA	TRBJ1-1	NA	TGTGCCAGCTCACCACCGAAAAAAGCACAGGTGAACACTGAAGCTTTCTTT	CASSPPKKAQVNTEAFF
TRBV7-9	NA	TRBJ2-5	few	TGTGCCAGCAGCGTCAGGGGAGGGGAGACCCAGTACTTC	CASSVRGGETQYF
TRBV30	NA	TRBJ1-2	few	TGTGCCTGGAGTCCCGCTGGACCTGGCTATGGCTACACCTTC	CAWSPAGPGYGYTF
TRBV25-1	NA	TRBJ1-2	NA	TGTGCCAGCAGAGAACACTTTTCTAACTATGGCTACACCTTC	CASREHFSNYGYTF
TRBV5-6	NA	TRBJ1-4	NA	TGTGCCAGCAGCTTGGCCAATTTCGTGACAGACCCTTTTAATGAAAAACTGTTTTTT	CASSLANFVTDPFNEKLFF
TRBV29-1	NA	TRBJ2-5	NA	TGCAGCGTTGAAGATCGCGGCAGGGAGGAGACCCAGTACTTC	CSVEDRGREETQYF
TRBV19	NA	TRBJ1-5	NA	TGTGCCAGTAGTATGAGGGCAGGCCCGTATAGCAATCAGCCCCAGCATTTT	CASSMRAGPYSNQPQHF
TRBV15	NA	TRBJ2-5	NA	TGTGCCACCAGCACCGGACTGCAAGAGACCCAGTACTTC	CATSTGLQETQYF
TRBV7-8	NA	TRBJ2-7	NA	TGTGCCAGCAGCTTCAGGAGGGAGCAGTACTTC	CASSFRREQYF
TRBV6-1	NA	TRBJ2-3	NA	TGTGCCAGCCAAGCACCACAGGGATCAGATACGCAGTATTTT	CASQAPQGSDTQYF
TRBV4-3	TRBD1	TRBJ2-7	NA	TGCGCCAGCAGCGCCGGGACAGGGGGCTACGAGCAGTACTTC	CASSAGTGGYEQYF
TRBV19	TRBD1	TRBJ1-2	NA	TGTGCCAGTAGTATTCCGGGACAGGGAGCCTTGAACTATGGCTACACCTTC	CASSIPGQGALNYGYTF
TRBV18	TRBD1	TRBJ2-1	NA	TGTGCCAGCTCACCGGGACAGGGCACCTACAATGAGCAGTTCTTC	CASSPGQGTYNEQFF
TRBV30	NA	TRBJ1-3	NA	TGTGCCTGGAGTGGAAAGGGGATAGGTGGAAACACCATATATTTT	CAWSGKGIGGNTIYF
TRBV18	TRBD2	TRBJ2-1	NA	TGTGCCAGCTCACCAATAATGGGACTAGATTACAATGAGCAGTTCTTC	CASSPIMGLDYNEQFF
TRBV5-1	TRBD1	TRBJ1-1	NA	TGCGCCAGCAGCTTGTATGCAGGGGGAAACACTGAAGCTTTCTTT	CASSLYAGGNTEAFF
TRBV27	TRBD2	TRBJ2-1	NA	TGTGCCAGCGGACGTACTAGCGGAGCTTACAATGAGCAGTTCTTC	CASGRTSGAYNEQFF
TRBV10-3	NA	TRBJ1-6	NA	TGTGCCATCAGTGAGGTGGCTTCACCCCTCCACTTT	CAISEVASPLHF
TRBV6-1	TRBD1	TRBJ1-5	NA	TGTGCCAGCAGTCCCCAGGGGGCCAGTCAGCCCCAGCATTTT	CASSPQGASQPQHF
TRBV7-6	NA	TRBJ1-2	few	TGTGCCAGCAGCTTAGAAGACCGATCTGCCTATGGCTACACCTTC	CASSLEDRSAYGYTF
TRBV19	NA	TRBJ2-3	NA	TGTGCCAGTAGTATAGCGGGGGCCAGCACAGATACGCAGTATTTT	CASSIAGASTDTQYF
TRBV7-9	NA	TRBJ2-5	few	TGTGCCAGCAGCGCCCAAGGGACTTACCTCCAAGAGACCCAGTACTTC	CASSAQGTYLQETQYF
TRBV11-2	TRBD2	TRBJ2-2	NA	TGTGCCAGCAGCTTAGATGGACCAACTAGCGGGGGCCTGAACACCGGGGAGCTGTTTTTT	CASSLDGPTSGGLNTGELFF
TRBV5-8	NA	TRBJ1-4	NA	TGTGCCAGCAGCCCTATCCAAGGGGCAGGACCAACTAATGAAAAACTGTTTTTT	CASSPIQGAGPTNEKLFF
TRBV19	TRBD1	TRBJ1-1	few	TGTGCCAGTAGTCCTCGGACAGGGGTGGCTTTCTTT	CASSPRTGVAFF
TRBV5-1	TRBD2	TRBJ2-4	NA	TGCGCCAGCAGCCTCCGGACTAGCGGGGGGCTAGCCAAAAACATTCAGTACTTC	CASSLRTSGGLAKNIQYF
TRBV6-5	TRBD2	TRBJ2-5	NA	TGTGCCAGCAGTTACTGGGGACTAGCGGGGGGGGAGACCCAGTACTTC	CASSYWGLAGGETQYF
TRBV5-5	TRBD1	TRBJ1-4	NA	TGTGCCAGCAGCTTGCTCGGGACAGGGGGTGAAAAACTGTTTTTT	CASSLLGTGGEKLFF
TRBV30	NA	TRBJ1-6	NA	TGTGCCTGTGAACCAGAGACTATTTCCAGCTCCTATAATTCACCCCTCCACTTT	CACEPETISSSYNSPLHF
TRBV7-9	NA	TRBJ2-7	NA	TGTGCCAGCAGCCTCGTTACCTACGAGCAGTACTTC	CASSLVTYEQYF
TRBV2	TRBD2	TRBJ2-5	NA	TGTGCCAGCTGCCGACCCTCCGGGGGGGCGTCAGAGACCCAGTACTTC	CASCRPSGGASETQYF
TRBV25-1	TRBD1	TRBJ2-1	NA	TGTGCCAGCAGTGAACCCCCGGGACAGGGGACTGAGCAGTTCTTC	CASSEPPGQGTEQFF
TRBV6-1	TRBD2	TRBJ2-5	NA	TGTGCCAGCAGGAAACTAGCGGGGAACCAAGAGACCCAGTACTTC	CASRKLAGNQETQYF
TRBV4-1	NA	TRBJ1-4	NA	TGCGCCAGCAGCCAAGGAGGGATTGAAAAACTGTTTTTT	CASSQGGIEKLFF
TRBV5-6	NA	TRBJ1-2	NA	TGTGCCAGCAGCTTCAATCGGGTAAACTATGGCTACACCTTC	CASSFNRVNYGYTF
TRBV27	NA	TRBJ1-5	NA	TGTGCCAGCAGTCCCCAGACCCCCAATCAGCCCCAGCATTTT	CASSPQTPNQPQHF
TRBV9	TRBD2	TRBJ2-2	NA	TGTGCCAGCAGCCAACATAACGAGCATGGGCTAGCGGGACCGGACGTTCCAGGGGAGCTGTTTTTT	CASSQHNEHGLAGPDVPGELFF
TRBV18	NA	TRBJ1-4	NA	TGTGCCAGCTCACCACGGGACGAAGAAAAACTGTTTTTT	CASSPRDEEKLFF
TRBV5-1	TRBD2	TRBJ2-3	NA	TGCGCCAGCACCCTAGGGCGGGGGACAGATACGCAGTATTTT	CASTLGRGTDTQYF
TRBV7-5	NA	TRBJ1-5	NA	TGTGCCAGAAGCCGTGACAGATATAGCAATCAGCCCCAGCATTTT	CARSRDRYSNQPQHF
TRBV5-4	TRBD2	TRBJ2-7	NA	TGTGCCAGCAGTCGCGGGGGGGTTTGGTCCTACGAGCAGTACTTC	CASSRGGVWSYEQYF
TRBV19	NA	TRBJ1-5	NA	TGTGCCAGTGAGGGTGGGGGGGATCAGCCCCAGCATTTT	CASEGGGDQPQHF